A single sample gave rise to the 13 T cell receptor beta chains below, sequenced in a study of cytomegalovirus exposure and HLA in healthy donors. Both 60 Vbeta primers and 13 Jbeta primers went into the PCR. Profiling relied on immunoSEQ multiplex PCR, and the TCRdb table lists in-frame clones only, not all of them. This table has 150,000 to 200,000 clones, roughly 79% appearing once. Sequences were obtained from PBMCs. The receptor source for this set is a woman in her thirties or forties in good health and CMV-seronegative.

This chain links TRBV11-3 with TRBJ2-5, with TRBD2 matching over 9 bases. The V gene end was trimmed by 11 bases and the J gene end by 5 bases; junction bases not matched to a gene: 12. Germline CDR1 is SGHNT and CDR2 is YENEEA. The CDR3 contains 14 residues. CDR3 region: CAGVAGATGETQYF. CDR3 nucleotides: TGTGCCGGGGTAGCGGGAGCTACGGGGGAGACCCAGTACTTC.

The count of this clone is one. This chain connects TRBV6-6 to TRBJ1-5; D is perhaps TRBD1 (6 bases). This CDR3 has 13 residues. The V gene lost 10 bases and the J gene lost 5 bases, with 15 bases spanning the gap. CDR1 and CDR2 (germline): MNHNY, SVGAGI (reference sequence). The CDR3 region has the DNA TGTGCCACCCGAACAGGGATCGATCAGCCCCAGCATTTT. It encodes CATRTGIDQPQHF.

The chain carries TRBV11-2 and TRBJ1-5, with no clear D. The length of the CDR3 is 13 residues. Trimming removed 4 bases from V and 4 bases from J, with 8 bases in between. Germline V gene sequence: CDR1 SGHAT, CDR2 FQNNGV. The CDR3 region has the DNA TGTGCCAGCAGCTCCTTCGAGAATCAGCCCCAGCATTTT. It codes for CASSSFENQPQHF.

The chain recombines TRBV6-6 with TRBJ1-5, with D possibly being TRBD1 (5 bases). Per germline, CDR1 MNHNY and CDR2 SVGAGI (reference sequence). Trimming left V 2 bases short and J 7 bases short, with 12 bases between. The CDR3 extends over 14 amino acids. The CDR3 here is CASSYGAVGQPQHF. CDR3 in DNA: TGTGCCAGCAGTTACGGGGCAGTGGGACAGCCCCAGCATTTT.

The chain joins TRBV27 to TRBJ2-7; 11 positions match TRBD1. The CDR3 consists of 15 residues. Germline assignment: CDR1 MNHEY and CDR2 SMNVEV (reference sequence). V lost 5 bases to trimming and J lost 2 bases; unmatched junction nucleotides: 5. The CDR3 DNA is TGTGCCAGCAGTCAATGGACAGGGGGCACCTACGAGCAGTACTTC. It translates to CASSQWTGGTYEQYF.

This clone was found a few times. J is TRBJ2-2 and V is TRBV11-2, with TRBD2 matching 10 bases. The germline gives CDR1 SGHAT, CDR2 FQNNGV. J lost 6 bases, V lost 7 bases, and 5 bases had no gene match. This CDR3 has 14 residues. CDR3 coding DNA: TGTGCCAGCACCGCTAGCGGGAGCTCCGGGGAGCTGTTTTTT. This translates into CASTASGSSGELFF.

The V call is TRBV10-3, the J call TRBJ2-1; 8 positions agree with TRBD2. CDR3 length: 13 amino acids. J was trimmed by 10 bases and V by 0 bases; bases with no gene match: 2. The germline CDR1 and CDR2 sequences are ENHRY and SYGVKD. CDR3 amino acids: CAISESPGGEQFF. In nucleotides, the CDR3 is TGTGCCATCAGTGAGTCCCCGGGGGGGGAGCAGTTCTTC.

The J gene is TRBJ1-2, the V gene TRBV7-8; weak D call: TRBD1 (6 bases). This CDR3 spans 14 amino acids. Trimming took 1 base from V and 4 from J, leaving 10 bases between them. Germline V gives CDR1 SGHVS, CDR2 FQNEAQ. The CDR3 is CASSLGTVIYGYTF. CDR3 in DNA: TGTGCCAGCAGCTTAGGGACAGTTATCTATGGCTACACCTTC. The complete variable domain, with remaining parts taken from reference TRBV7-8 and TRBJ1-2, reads GAGVSQSPRYKVAKRGQDVALRCDPISGHVSLFWYQQALGQGPEFLTYFQNEAQLDKSGLPSDRFFAERPEGSVSTLKIQRTQQEDSAVYLCASSLGTVIYGYTFGSGTRLTVV.

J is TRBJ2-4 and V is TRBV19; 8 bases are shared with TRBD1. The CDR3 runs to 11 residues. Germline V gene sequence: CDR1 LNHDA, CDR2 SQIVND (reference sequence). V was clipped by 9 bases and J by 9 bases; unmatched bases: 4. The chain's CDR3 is CASGQGSIQYF. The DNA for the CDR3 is TGTGCCAGCGGACAGGGTAGCATTCAGTACTTC.

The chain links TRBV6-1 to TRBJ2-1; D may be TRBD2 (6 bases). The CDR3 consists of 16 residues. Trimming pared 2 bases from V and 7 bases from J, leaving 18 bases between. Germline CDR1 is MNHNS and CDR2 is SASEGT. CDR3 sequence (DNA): TGTGCCAGCAGTGAACTAGGGGCGGGGTATGGGAATGAGCAGTTCTTC. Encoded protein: CASSELGAGYGNEQFF.

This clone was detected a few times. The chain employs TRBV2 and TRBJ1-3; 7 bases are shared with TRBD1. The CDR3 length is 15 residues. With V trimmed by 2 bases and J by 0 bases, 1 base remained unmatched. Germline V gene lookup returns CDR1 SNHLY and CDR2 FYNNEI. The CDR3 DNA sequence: TGTGCCAGCAGTGAATGGGACAGCTCTGGAAACACCATATATTTT. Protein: CASSEWDSSGNTIYF.

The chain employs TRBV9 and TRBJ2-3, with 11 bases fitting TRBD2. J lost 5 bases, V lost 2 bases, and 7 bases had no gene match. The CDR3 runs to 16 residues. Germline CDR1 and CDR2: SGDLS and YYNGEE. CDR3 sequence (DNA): TGTGCCAGCAGCGTTGGGACTAGCGGTACGGTAGATACGCAGTATTTT. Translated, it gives CASSVGTSGTVDTQYF. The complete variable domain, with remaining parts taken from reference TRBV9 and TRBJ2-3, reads DSGVTQTPKHLITATGQRVTLRCSPRSGDLSVYWYQQSLDQGLQFLIQYYNGEERAKGNILERFSAQQFPDLHSELNLSSLELGDSALYFCASSVGTSGTVDTQYFGPGTRLTVL.

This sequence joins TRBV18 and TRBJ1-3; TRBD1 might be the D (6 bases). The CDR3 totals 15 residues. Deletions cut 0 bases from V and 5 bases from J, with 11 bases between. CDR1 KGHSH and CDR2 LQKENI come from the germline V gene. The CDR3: CASSPPSTGRNTIYF. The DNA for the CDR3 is TGTGCCAGCTCACCACCCTCGACAGGTAGAAACACCATATATTTT.